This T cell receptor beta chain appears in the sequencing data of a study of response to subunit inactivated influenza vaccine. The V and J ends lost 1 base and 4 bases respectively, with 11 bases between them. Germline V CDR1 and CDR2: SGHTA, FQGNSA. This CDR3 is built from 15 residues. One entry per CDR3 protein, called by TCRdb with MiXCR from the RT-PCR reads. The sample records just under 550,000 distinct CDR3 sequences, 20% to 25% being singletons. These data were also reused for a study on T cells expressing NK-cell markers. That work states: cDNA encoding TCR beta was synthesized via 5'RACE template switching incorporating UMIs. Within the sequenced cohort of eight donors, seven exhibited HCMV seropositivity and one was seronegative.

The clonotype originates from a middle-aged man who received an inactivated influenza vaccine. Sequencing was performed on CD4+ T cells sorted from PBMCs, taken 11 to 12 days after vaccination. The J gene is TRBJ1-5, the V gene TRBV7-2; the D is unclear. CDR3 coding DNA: TGTGCCAGCAGCTTAGTCGCCAGAGGAAATCAGCCCCAGCATTTT. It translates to CASSLVARGNQPQHF.